The sample holds a few counts of the clone carrying this TCR beta chain. The antigen remains unidentified. The record originates from a study of blood T cells in healthy people across ages. Then a second PCR, running roughly 6 to 12 cycles, was carried out with a sample-barcoded 5' primer and a J-beta primer mix. TCRdb recomputed calls from the 5' RACE reads with MiXCR, one row per CDR3 protein. The sample holds about 1,400,000 distinct CDR3 sequences, almost 60% seen once. General observations from the study: Across the age range, TCR beta diversity per million T cells fell in a roughly linear way. A greater number of naive CD4+ cells and higher diversity distinguished long-lived donors from aged donors.

Germline V gene data show CDR1 as SQVTM and CDR2 as ANQGSEA. V lost 6 bases and J lost 1, with 14 bases in between. The CDR3 consists of 14 residues. The specimen sequenced was blood. The origin of this receptor is a young man in good health. J is TRBJ2-3 and V is TRBV29-1; a weak D match, TRBD1 (6 bases). The CDR3 DNA is TGCAGCGTAGTTACAGGGCCGGGCACAGATACGCAGTATTTT. As protein: CSVVTGPGTDTQYF.